This TCR beta chain was observed in a study of T cell responses to AZD1222 COVID-19 vaccine. Broader study findings: Only a handful of AZD1222 recipients were seropositive at baseline. The donor group comprised mostly white British people and more females; the analysis possibly underestimated clonal diversity.

Concerning this clone: What it binds is unknown.

Per germline, CDR1 ENHRY and CDR2 SYGVKD. Trimming cost V 10 bases and J 2 bases, with 17 bases left between them. This CDR3 contains 14 residues. Generated by immunoSEQ multiplex PCR, the TCRdb table keeps only in-frame clones and is missing some. This table holds roughly 100,000 clones, more than 75% found once. The chain employs TRBV10-3 and TRBJ1-1, with a weak D call TRBD1 (6 bases). This material consisted of peripheral blood, taken on day 0 of AZD1222 vaccination. The sequence derives from an adult in good health. CDR3 protein: CATQTGIGNTEAFF. The CDR3 nucleotides read TGTGCCACCCAAACAGGGATCGGAAACACTGAAGCTTTCTTT.